The clone carrying this TCR beta chain occurred many times. No antigen is known for it. The V gene's germline CDR1 is LGHDT and CDR2 YNNKEL (reference sequence). Trimming stripped 0 bases from V and 10 bases from J, with 19 bases between. The CDR3 is 16 amino acids. Stable hyperthyroidism: no ophthalmopathy progression over 18 months of follow-up. Amplification of TCR beta CDR3 regions used RNA as the template. RT-PCR in the first round (using the HTBI primer set) targeted the TCR CDR3. A single record per CDR3 protein comes from TCRdb applying MiXCR to the multiplex PCR reads. The profile shows approximately 420,000 distinct CDR3 sequences, around 14% of them singletons. The source of the sample is a study of T cells in Graves' hyperthyroidism and ophthalmopathy. Study as a whole: At initial diagnosis, before any treatment had begun, peripheral blood was obtained. Study outcomes and limitations: In simple terms, a model built on 13 V-J features told ophthalmopathy apart from stable hyperthyroidism. The model foresaw ophthalmopathy a median approximately 6.1 months prior to onset.

The material sequenced was blood. This rearrangement joins TRBV3-1 to TRBJ2-1, with D tentatively TRBD2 (6 bases). This sequence originates from a woman in her twenties or thirties with Graves' hyperthyroidism. CDR3 nucleotides: TGTGCCAGCAGCCAAGATGGACTAACAAACCCTTGGGAGCAGTTCTTC. The encoded protein is CASSQDGLTNPWEQFF.